The clone carrying this T cell receptor beta chain was seen a handful of times. What it binds is not known. The CDR3 runs 15 residues. CDR1 is MGHDK and CDR2 is SYGVNS in the germline V gene. After removal of 2 bases from V and 4 bases from J, the junction contained 7 bases not matched to a gene. Extracted RNA was reverse transcribed, and the resulting cDNA served as sequencing template. Clones were sequenced by immunoSEQ multiplex PCR, and TCRdb holds only the in-frame ones, with some missing. The data show 250,000 or so clones, approximately 61% seen once. This entry comes from a study of CD8+ T cells in alopecia areata. The study, taken as a whole, reports: Clonality in lesional scalp, especially alopecia totalis/universalis, exceeded that of normal scalp.

Investigators sorted PBMCs to obtain both CD4+ and CD8+ T cells. This chain connects TRBV25-1 to TRBJ2-5; 7 bases map to TRBD2. This TCR derives from a human donor with alopecia areata. Specimen: CD4+ T cells sorted from blood, collected at week 0. The CDR3 is CASSERGGGSETQYF. The CDR3 DNA reads TGTGCCAGCAGTGAACGGGGCGGGGGTTCAGAGACCCAGTACTTC.